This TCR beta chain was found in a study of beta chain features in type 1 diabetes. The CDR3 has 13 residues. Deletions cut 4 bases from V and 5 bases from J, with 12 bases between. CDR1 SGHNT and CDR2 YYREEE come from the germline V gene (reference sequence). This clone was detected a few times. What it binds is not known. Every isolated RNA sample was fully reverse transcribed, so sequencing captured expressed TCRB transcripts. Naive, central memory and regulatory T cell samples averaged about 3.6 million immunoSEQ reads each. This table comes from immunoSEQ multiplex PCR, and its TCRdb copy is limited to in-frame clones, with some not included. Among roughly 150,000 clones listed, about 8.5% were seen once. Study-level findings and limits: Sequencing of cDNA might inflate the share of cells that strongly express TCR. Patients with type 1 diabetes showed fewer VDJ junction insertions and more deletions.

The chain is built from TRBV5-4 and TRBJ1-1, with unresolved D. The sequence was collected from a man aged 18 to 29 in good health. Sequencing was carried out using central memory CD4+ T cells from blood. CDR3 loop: CASSRTWETEAFF. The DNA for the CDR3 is TGTGCCAGCAGCCGTACCTGGGAGACTGAAGCTTTCTTT.